Following are 21 T cell receptor beta chains from one sample sequenced in a study of blood T cell repertoires in COVID-19. TCRdb's table, derived via immunoSEQ multiplex PCR, lists solely in-frame clones and lacks some. Of approximately 130,000 clones listed, 87% were seen once; the top ten hold 2.5%. Sequencing used peripheral blood. Every receptor here comes from a man aged 50-59 years with active COVID-19.

This clone was seen a single time. The chain couples TRBV3-1 (or the pseudogene TRBV3-2) to TRBJ2-7, with D possibly TRBD2 on 6 matching bases. Per the germline V gene, CDR1 is LGHDT and CDR2 is YNNKEL (reference sequence). The length of the CDR3 is 15 residues. The V and J ends lost 5 bases and 0 bases respectively, with 14 bases between them. CDR3 residues: CASSFWRGFSYEQYF. CDR3 in DNA: TGTGCCAGCAGCTTTTGGAGGGGCTTCTCCTACGAGCAGTACTTC.

This chain links TRBV6-5 with TRBJ2-1; D possibly corresponds to TRBD1 (5 bases). Trimming pared 3 bases from V and 11 bases from J, leaving 8 bases between. Germline assignment: CDR1 MNHEY and CDR2 SVGAGI. The CDR3 totals 11 residues. Here the CDR3 reads CASSYKDKQFF. The CDR3 DNA follows: TGTGCCAGCAGTTATAAGGACAAGCAGTTCTTC.

J is TRBJ1-2 and V is TRBV4-1; tentative D call: TRBD1 (5 bases). The ends were cut back, 6 bases at V and 7 bases at J, with 12 bases in the middle. CDR1 and CDR2 from the germline V gene are MGHRA and YSYEKL. This CDR3 contains 12 residues. CDR3 loop: CASSSGGFGYTF. The DNA for the CDR3 is TGCGCCAGCAGTTCCGGGGGTTTTGGCTACACCTTC.

The V and J genes are TRBV5-6 and TRBJ1-2; 8 nucleotides match TRBD1. With 5 bases clipped from V and 7 bases from J, the junction kept 10 bases outside the gene matches. Germline CDR1 reads SGHDT; CDR2 reads YYEEEE. The CDR3 contains 14 residues. The CDR3 DNA reads as TGTGCCAGCAGTTACGACAGGGGAAAAGGTGGCTACACCTTC. Translated: CASSYDRGKGGYTF. Full variable domain (missing parts from reference TRBV5-6 and TRBJ1-2): DAGVTQSPTHLIKTRGQQVTLRCSPKSGHDTVSWYQQALGQGPQFIFQYYEEEERQRGNFPDRFSGHQFPNYSSELNVNALLLGDSALYLCASSYDRGKGGYTFGSGTRLTVV.

DNA of the CDR3: TGTGCCAGTACCTCGGACAGGGAACGAAACACCATATATTTT. It encodes CASTSDRERNTIYF. The genes are TRBV19 and TRBJ1-3, with 8 positions matching TRBD1. Per the germline V gene, CDR1 is LNHDA and CDR2 is SQIVND (reference sequence). This CDR3 has 14 residues. V was pared by 7 bases and J by 5 bases, with 7 bases of the junction left unmatched.

As DNA, the CDR3 is TGTGCCAGCAGAGGACTAGCGGGGGGGGTTTACGAGCAGTACTTC. Protein: CASRGLAGGVYEQYF. This chain uses TRBV2 with TRBJ2-7; 15 bases fit TRBD2. The V segment lost 6 bases and the J segment 4 bases; nucleotides outside the gene matches: 4. This CDR3 is built from 15 residues. Germline V gene sequence: CDR1 SNHLY, CDR2 FYNNEI.

The CDR3 sequence: CASSYSYRGYQPQHF. CDR3 in DNA: TGTGCCAGCAGTTACTCGTATAGGGGGTATCAGCCCCAGCATTTT. This chain uses TRBV6-5 with TRBJ1-5, with D maybe TRBD1 (6 bases). V lost 0 bases, J lost 5 bases, and 11 bases lay in between. Germline CDR1 reads MNHEY; CDR2 reads SVGAGI. The CDR3 spans 15 residues.

This chain connects TRBV4-1 to TRBJ2-7, with a tentative D call TRBD2 (5 bases). The CDR3 is made up of 14 amino acids. The V gene's germline CDR1 is MGHRA and CDR2 YSYEKL. V lost 2 bases, J lost 7 bases, and 15 bases lay in between. The DNA for the CDR3 is TGCGCCAGCAGCCAACCCTCTCGAGGGTGGGAGCAGTACTTC. Translated, it gives CASSQPSRGWEQYF.

J is TRBJ1-4 and V is TRBV19; tentative D call: TRBD1 (6 bases). The CDR3 is 17 residues long. The ends were cut back, 4 bases at V and 4 bases at J, with 19 bases in the middle. Germline V gives CDR1 LNHDA, CDR2 SQIVND (reference sequence). The DNA of the CDR3 is TGTGCCAGTAGTAGCCCACAGGGATCCGCGTATAATGAAAAACTGTTTTTT. It encodes CASSSPQGSAYNEKLFF.

This clone was detected once. The chain links TRBV7-2 to TRBJ2-2; D may be TRBD1 (5 bases). V was shortened by 2 bases and J by 3 bases, with 7 bases between the two germline ends. The CDR3 runs 14 residues. CDR1 is SGHTA and CDR2 is FQGNSA in the germline V gene. Here the CDR3 reads CASSLSRDTGELFF. The CDR3 DNA reads TGTGCCAGCAGCTTATCCAGGGACACCGGGGAGCTGTTTTTT. Complete variable domain (other parts from reference TRBV7-2 and TRBJ2-2): GAGVSQSPSNKVTEKGKDVELRCDPISGHTALYWYRQSLGQGLEFLIYFQGNSAPDKSGLPSDRFSAERTGGSVSTLTIQRTQQEDSAVYLCASSLSRDTGELFFGEGSRLTVL.

This sequence joins TRBV5-1 and TRBJ1-6; no reliable D call. The CDR3 consists of 15 residues. Trimming removed 0 bases at V and 7 bases at J, with 11 bases between. Germline values: CDR1 SGHRS, CDR2 YFSETQ. The CDR3 nucleotides read TGCGCCAGCAGCTTGGCTAGTAACGGGAATTCACCCCTCCACTTT. As protein: CASSLASNGNSPLHF.

This chain uses TRBV11-2 with TRBJ1-6; D not certain. Germline V gene data show CDR1 as SGHAT and CDR2 as FQNNGV. The CDR3 spans 16 residues. The V end lost 1 base, the J end lost 0 bases, and 7 bases lay between the germline ends. CDR3 amino acids: CASSLAEGSYNSPLHF. CDR3 in DNA: TGTGCCAGCAGCTTAGCGGAGGGCTCCTATAATTCACCCCTCCACTTT. The entire variable domain, with the rest obtained from reference TRBV11-2 and TRBJ1-6, is as follows: EAGVAQSPRYKIIEKRQSVAFWCNPISGHATLYWYQQILGQGPKLLIQFQNNGVVDDSQLPKDRFSAERLKGVDSTLKIQPAKLEDSAVYLCASSLAEGSYNSPLHFGNGTRLTVT.

The rearrangement uses TRBV7-8 and TRBJ2-7; 7 bases agree with TRBD1. The CDR3 covers 14 residues. Germline CDR1 is SGHVS and CDR2 is FQNEAQ. Losses at the gene ends were 3 bases for V and 1 base for J; bases not matched to a gene: 3. CDR3 in amino acids: CASSLGTASYEQYF. The CDR3 DNA follows: TGTGCCAGCAGCTTGGGGACAGCATCCTACGAGCAGTACTTC. Full variable domain (outside the CDR3, taken from reference TRBV7-8 and TRBJ2-7): GAGVSQSPRYKVAKRGQDVALRCDPISGHVSLFWYQQALGQGPEFLTYFQNEAQLDKSGLPSDRFFAERPEGSVSTLKIQRTQQEDSAVYLCASSLGTASYEQYFGPGTRLTVT.

J is TRBJ1-6 and V is TRBV27; 7 nucleotides match TRBD1. CDR1 and CDR2 from the germline V gene are MNHEY and SMNVEV (reference sequence). V was clipped by 5 bases and J by 5 bases; unmatched bases: 12. This CDR3 has 17 amino acids. The CDR3 DNA sequence: TGTGCCAGCAGTCCTAGACAGGGACGAGCGAATAATTCACCCCTCCACTTT. Translated: CASSPRQGRANNSPLHF.

CDR3 protein: CAWSVLDRGSSEQYF. The CDR3, as DNA: TGTGCCTGGAGTGTACTAGACAGGGGGTCGAGCGAGCAGTACTTC. The chain uses TRBV30 and TRBJ2-7; 9 nucleotides align to TRBD1. This CDR3 has 15 residues. The germline V gene has CDR1 GTSNPN and CDR2 SVGIG (reference sequence). V gave up 0 bases and J gave up 6 bases; unmatched junction bases: 9.

This clone was observed a few times. This rearrangement joins TRBV24-1 to TRBJ2-2; maybe TRBD1 (6 bases). The CDR3 runs to 14 residues. The V gene's germline CDR1 is KGHDR and CDR2 SFDVKD. Trimming removed 8 bases from V and 3 bases from J, with 12 bases in between. CDR3 amino acids: CATKAAGDTGELFF. The CDR3 DNA reads as TGTGCCACCAAGGCCGCAGGGGACACCGGGGAGCTGTTTTTT.

The chain couples TRBV19 to TRBJ1-5; weak D call: TRBD1 (5 bases). V was trimmed by 5 bases and J by 3 bases, leaving 8 bases between them. This CDR3 has 13 residues. Germline V gene lookup returns CDR1 LNHDA and CDR2 SQIVND (reference sequence). The CDR3 here is CASSDSPNQPQHF. The CDR3 nucleotides are TGTGCCAGTAGTGACAGTCCCAATCAGCCCCAGCATTTT.

The chain uses TRBV11-2 and TRBJ2-7, with 10 bases aligning to TRBD2. The germline CDR1 and CDR2 sequences are SGHAT and FQNNGV. Germline trimming cut 5 bases from V and 2 bases from J; bases unmatched to any gene: 9. The CDR3 sequence is 16 residues long. The CDR3 bases are TGTGCCAGCAGCCCCCCCCGACTAGCGGGCCCCTACGAGCAGTACTTC. This translates into CASSPPRLAGPYEQYF. Drawing the rest from reference TRBV11-2 and TRBJ2-7, the complete variable domain is EAGVAQSPRYKIIEKRQSVAFWCNPISGHATLYWYQQILGQGPKLLIQFQNNGVVDDSQLPKDRFSAERLKGVDSTLKIQPAKLEDSAVYLCASSPPRLAGPYEQYFGPGTRLTVT.

The chain combines TRBV27 with TRBJ1-5; D is possibly TRBD1 (5 bases). V was trimmed by 3 bases and J by 8 bases, leaving 17 bases between them. CDR3 size: 15 residues. CDR1 MNHEY and CDR2 SMNVEV come from the germline V gene (reference sequence). The DNA of the CDR3 is TGTGCCAGCAGTTTTTCCCCGGCAAGGGGCGAGCCCCAGCATTTT. Amino acid sequence: CASSFSPARGEPQHF.

The chain couples TRBV7-2 to TRBJ2-1; possibly TRBD2 for D (6 bases). This CDR3 spans 15 amino acids. The ends were cut back, 4 bases at V and 3 bases at J, with 13 bases in the middle. Germline V lookup: CDR1 SGHTA, CDR2 FQGNSA. CDR3 loop: CASSSGGAHYNEQFF. The CDR3 nucleotides are TGTGCCAGCAGCTCTGGAGGGGCACACTACAATGAGCAGTTCTTC.

This chain links TRBV4-2 with TRBJ1-2; 7 nucleotides line up with TRBD1. From germline, CDR1 is LGHNA and CDR2 YNFKEQ. The CDR3 contains 15 residues. V shed 2 bases and J 6 bases; nucleotides not matched to a gene: 9. The CDR3 DNA reads TGTGCCAGCAGCCAACAAACAGGGGTGGGAGATGGCTACACCTTC. It codes for CASSQQTGVGDGYTF.